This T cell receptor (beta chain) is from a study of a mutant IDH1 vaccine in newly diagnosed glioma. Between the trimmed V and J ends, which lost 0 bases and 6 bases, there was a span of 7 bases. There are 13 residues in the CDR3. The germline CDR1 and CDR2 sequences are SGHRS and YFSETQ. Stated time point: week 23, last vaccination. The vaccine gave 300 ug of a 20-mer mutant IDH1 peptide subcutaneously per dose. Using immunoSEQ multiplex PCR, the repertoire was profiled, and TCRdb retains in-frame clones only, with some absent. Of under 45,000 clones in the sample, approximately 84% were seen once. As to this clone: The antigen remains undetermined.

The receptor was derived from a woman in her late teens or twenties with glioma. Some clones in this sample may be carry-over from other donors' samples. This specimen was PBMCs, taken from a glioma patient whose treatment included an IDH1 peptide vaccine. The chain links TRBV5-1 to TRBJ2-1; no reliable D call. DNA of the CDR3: TGCGCCAGCAGCTTGGTAGGTACCAATGAGCAGTTCTTC. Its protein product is CASSLVGTNEQFF.